This TCR beta chain derives from a study of regulatory T cells in long-lasting Graves disease. Regarding time point: newly diagnosed GD, antithyroid drugs for less than 3 months. PBMC RNA served as the TCR library source. The sample holds many counts of this clonotype. Antigen specificity is unknown. General observations from the study: Newly diagnosed disease favored TRBV20-1 and TRBJ2-1 over persistent disease. The persistent group shared roughly 2,700 public clonotypes, more than the 950 to 1,000 shared by new patients.

Germline CDR1 SEHNR, CDR2 FQNEAQ (reference sequence). The junction had 7 bases not matched to a gene; V was cut back by 2 bases and J by 5 bases. This CDR3 contains 17 residues. iRepertoire HTBI primers and Arm-PCR of CDR3 regions built TCR beta libraries. TCRdb reprocessed the multiplex PCR reads via MiXCR and lists one record per CDR3 protein. The sample yields 350,000 to 500,000 distinct CDR3 sequences, about 15% seen once. The data were also submitted as part of a second study, on T cells in Graves' hyperthyroidism and ophthalmopathy. That report adds: When ophthalmopathy did not progress within 18 months, Graves' hyperthyroidism was considered stable.

The sequencing used peripheral blood mononuclear cells (PBMCs), collected at new diagnosis, from a patient treated with antithyroid drugs. The chain links TRBV7-9 to TRBJ2-1; 12 nucleotides line up with TRBD2. The source of this sequence is a woman in her fifties or sixties with Graves disease. As DNA, the CDR3 is TGTGCCAGCAGCTTAACTAGCGGGAGGAGATTTCACAATGAGCAGTTCTTC. Encoded protein: CASSLTSGRRFHNEQFF.